The rows below give T cell receptor beta chains drawn from one sample of a study of shared clonotypes between healthy human individuals. The data were produced by immunoSEQ multiplex PCR, yet TCRdb's version contains in-frame clones alone and is incomplete. Of 2,500,000 or so clones listed, 85% to 95% are singletons. The sequenced sample consisted of naive CD4+ T cells sorted from blood. The receptors come from a young man in good health. Each CDR3 is given with its conserved first and last residue. The order of the fields is V gene, CDR3 length, clone size, D gene, CDR3 protein. D genes are given only for firm matches. Some rows have no size entry. The others give once, few or many, or a class for an expanded clone.

>TRBV5-1|16|.|TRBD1
CASSLVAGQGTYEQYF
>TRBV28|13|.|.
CASSPAGTYEQYF
>TRBV10-3|14|few|.
CASRSSGFDSPLHF
>TRBV7-9|14|.|TRBD1
CASIVGTENTEAFF
>TRBV27|14|.|.
CASSSMTGQETQYF
>TRBV7-6|15|.|TRBD2
CASSRGLADPGTQYF
>TRBV6-1|14|.|.
CASRIRYGNTEAFF
>TRBV18|13|.|.
CASSKTLSYEQYF
>TRBV10-2|12|few|.
CASLGEGNTIYF
>TRBV4-2|17|.|TRBD1
CASSQDFQDRAPEKLFF
>TRBV28|15|.|TRBD2
CASSPTTSPSDTQYF
>TRBV29-1|12|.|.
CSVVPTYNEQFF
>TRBV6-6|12|once|.
CALGGAPGELFF
>TRBV19|15|.|.
CASSILFRGLLEQYF
>TRBV6-6|16|.|TRBD1
CASRLGPGQGGEKLFF
>TRBV11-2|17|.|TRBD2
CASSLLAAYSGANVLTF
>TRBV6-5|15|.|TRBD2
CASSYGTGGAFEQFF
>TRBV2|17|.|TRBD1
CASNPRPPGQGYTEAFF
>TRBV6-1|16|.|TRBD2
CASSEGSSGRTDTQYF
>TRBV9|17|.|.
CASSVDGTKYQNYGYTF
>TRBV5-5|16|.|TRBD1
CASSGRTGALSYEQYF
>TRBV30|14|.|TRBD1
CAWLGQGASTEAFF
>TRBV11-2|15|.|TRBD2
CASSFGLAGYNEQFF
>TRBV7-3|15|.|.
CASSLRTDGTGELFF
>TRBV7-9|14|.|TRBD1
CASSQQTGLRGYTF
>TRBV7-2|14|.|.
CASSFGGARDEQYF
>TRBV18|15|.|.
CASSPWGDSTGELFF
>TRBV28|15|.|.
CASTFVNLGIRKLFF
>TRBV4-1|13|.|.
CASSRKLGSEQFF
>TRBV27|16|.|.
CASSPYRAGVRTEAFF
>TRBV9|14|few|.
CASSVEGGTYEQYF
>TRBV30|16|.|TRBD1
CAWSGQGSATNEKLFF
>TRBV29-1|17|once|TRBD1
CSVELWTGSKRTGELFF
>TRBV9|15|.|.
CASSLALTAPDTQYF
>TRBV7-2|14|.|TRBD1
CASSETGWADTQYF
>TRBV2|15|.|TRBD2
CASTPTSGNSPPQYF
>TRBV2|14|.|.
CASNVWGTNTEAFF
>TRBV5-1|18|.|.
CASSVRRTTGKSSYEQYF
>TRBV5-8|14|.|.
CASSIQGYNSPLHF
>TRBV6-5|13|.|.
CASSMTRGNIQYF
>TRBV10-3|11|.|.
CAISRAGEQYF
>TRBV6-6|15|.|.
CASSQRRANADTQYF
>TRBV5-1|15|.|.
CASREDSGASYEQYF
>TRBV18|14|once|.
CASSPYSGERSQYF
>TRBV7-9|18|.|TRBD2
CASSWSKRGRFTQETQYF